These T cell receptor beta chains were read from a single sample in a study of blood T cell repertoires in COVID-19. Libraries were prepared by immunoSEQ multiplex PCR; TCRdb keeps only in-frame clonotypes and omits some of them. The table shows roughly 150,000 clones, with 82% occurring only once. The source material was PBMCs or T cells enriched from blood (not recorded which). The receptors originated from a man aged 55 to 70 who had recovered from COVID-19. Both conserved end residues are part of each CDR3. D genes are given only for firm matches. Clone sizes are given selectively: once, few, many, or a class where the clone is expanded.

d_call j_call v_call cdr3_length clone_size cdr3_nt cdr3_aa
NA TRBJ1-2 TRBV28 15 few TGTGCCAGCAGGTACACAGGGTACAGCTTGTTGGGCTACACCTTC CASRYTGYSLLGYTF
NA TRBJ2-5 TRBV9 15 NA TGTGCCAGCAGCGTAGACTTCAGGGGTCGGGAGACCCAGTACTTC CASSVDFRGRETQYF
NA TRBJ1-2 TRBV7-2 14 once TGTGCCAGCAGCTTAACTGACAGTCTCTATGGCTACACCTTC CASSLTDSLYGYTF
NA TRBJ1-2 TRBV12-3/TRBV12-4 12 NA TGTGCCAGCAGTTTAGAAGGGGATGGCTACACCTTC CASSLEGDGYTF
NA TRBJ1-5 TRBV19 11 NA TGTGCCAGTAGTACCCGGGAGGCCCAGCATTTT CASSTREAQHF
TRBD1 TRBJ1-5 TRBV2 15 NA TGTGCCAGTTTCTCCGGGACAGGGGTGGTTCAGCCCCAGCATTTT CASFSGTGVVQPQHF
NA TRBJ2-7 TRBV5-6 13 NA TGTGCCAGCAGCTTGGGCCCCGGCTACGAGCAGTACTTC CASSLGPGYEQYF
TRBD2 TRBJ2-1 TRBV9 16 once TGTGCCAGCAGCGTAGGACTAGCGGAACAGGGTAATGAGCAGTTCTTC CASSVGLAEQGNEQFF
TRBD1 TRBJ1-4 TRBV28 16 NA TGTGCCAGCAGGCCGACAGGGGGCATTACTAATGAAAAACTGTTTTTT CASRPTGGITNEKLFF
TRBD1 TRBJ1-4 TRBV7-8 17 few TGTGCCAGCAGCGGATGGACAGGCACCGCAACTAATGAAAAACTGTTTTTT CASSGWTGTATNEKLFF
NA TRBJ2-7 TRBV7-6 11 once TGTGCCAGTAGCACAGGTAACGAGCAGTACTTC CASSTGNEQYF
NA TRBJ1-2 TRBV28 12 NA TGTGCCAGTACAGGGCCCTCCTATGGCTACACCTTC CASTGPSYGYTF
NA TRBJ2-5 TRBV11-2 15 NA TGTGCCAGCAGCCCCGAATTGGACTATAGGGGGACCCAGTACTTC CASSPELDYRGTQYF
TRBD1 TRBJ2-4 TRBV5-6 16 NA TGTGCCAGCACCGAATTTCAGGGGGCGGCCAAAAACATTCAGTACTTC CASTEFQGAAKNIQYF
NA TRBJ1-1 TRBV6-5 15 NA TGTGCCAGCAGTTATGGGGACACCATGAACACTGAAGCTTTCTTT CASSYGDTMNTEAFF
NA TRBJ2-7 TRBV5-1 14 few TGCGCCAGCAGCTTGGAACAGGGAAGTAACGAGCAGTACTTC CASSLEQGSNEQYF
TRBD1 TRBJ2-7 TRBV2 15 once TGTGCCAGCACACCCCGGACAGGGGGTTCCTACGAGCAGTACTTC CASTPRTGGSYEQYF
NA TRBJ2-1 TRBV24-1 12 NA TGTGCCACCAGTGACCCTGGGAGGGAGCAGTTCTTC CATSDPGREQFF
TRBD2 TRBJ2-3 TRBV27 17 few TGTGCCAGCAGTTTATTGGGTCTGGCGGGAGGTTCAGATACGCAGTATTTT CASSLLGLAGGSDTQYF
TRBD1 TRBJ1-6 TRBV19 14 NA TGTGCCAGTAGCCCGACAGGGGATAATTCACCCCTCCACTTT CASSPTGDNSPLHF
TRBD2 TRBJ2-7 TRBV28 16 few TGTGCCAGCAGTCCACCCAGCGGGAGGAGGCCCTACGAGCAGTACTTC CASSPPSGRRPYEQYF
TRBD2 TRBJ2-1 TRBV19 16 NA TGTGCCAGTAGCCAACTGGCGGCGGGGGGGCCCAATGAGCAGTTCTTC CASSQLAAGGPNEQFF
TRBD2 TRBJ2-3 TRBV7-6 17 NA TGTGCCAGCAGCCCCCTAGCGGGGGGGCGTTTCGCAGATACGCAGTATTTT CASSPLAGGRFADTQYF
TRBD1 TRBJ2-3 TRBV5-1 12 NA TGCGCCAGCAGTACAGGGGAGGATACGCAGTATTTT CASSTGEDTQYF
TRBD1 TRBJ2-7 TRBV11-2 15 NA TGTGCCAGCAGGCGGACAGGCGCTCGGCGGTACGAGCAGTACTTC CASRRTGARRYEQYF
TRBD1 TRBJ1-2 TRBV11-1 15 NA TGTGCCAGCAGCCTTACGGGGACAGGGGGCTACGGCTACACCTTC CASSLTGTGGYGYTF
TRBD2 TRBJ2-7 TRBV7-9 16 NA TGTGCCAGCAGCTCAAGACTAGCGGGACCCCGCCGGGGGCAGTACTTC CASSSRLAGPRRGQYF
NA TRBJ2-7 TRBV29-1 12 NA TGCAGCGTACGAACACATGCCTACGAGCAGTACTTC CSVRTHAYEQYF
TRBD1 TRBJ1-6 TRBV5-8 15 NA TGTGCCAGCAGCCGTCCGGGACAGGGAAATTCACCCCTCCACTTT CASSRPGQGNSPLHF
NA TRBJ1-1 TRBV4-1 16 few TGCGCCAGCAGCCGATATAGGGTGGGGGCCAACACTGAAGCTTTCTTT CASSRYRVGANTEAFF
NA TRBJ2-7 TRBV18 14 NA TGTGCCAGCTCACCAGTATCAGGTCCCTACGAGCAGTACTTC CASSPVSGPYEQYF
NA TRBJ2-2 TRBV5-1 16 NA TGCGCCAGCAGCTTGGGCGGCAGGGCTAACACCGGGGAGCTGTTTTTT CASSLGGRANTGELFF
NA TRBJ1-1 TRBV4-2 18 NA TGTGCCAGCAGCCAAGATTCGTTGTGGGGCGCTGGGAACACTGAAGCTTTCTTT CASSQDSLWGAGNTEAFF
NA TRBJ1-6 TRBV27 16 once TGTGCCAGCAGTCGGAAAGGGAGCAATTATAATTCACCCCTCCACTTT CASSRKGSNYNSPLHF
NA TRBJ1-3 TRBV9 12 NA TGTGCCAGCAGCGACTTCGGAAACACCATATATTTT CASSDFGNTIYF
TRBD1 TRBJ2-7 TRBV11-2 15 once TGTGCCAGCAGCTTAGGGGGACAGGGGGTTTACGAGCAGTACTTC CASSLGGQGVYEQYF
NA TRBJ2-2 TRBV9 15 NA TGTGCCAGCAGCGTAGAGGGGGTGAGCACCGGGGAGCTGTTTTTT CASSVEGVSTGELFF
TRBD1 TRBJ1-1 TRBV19 15 NA TGTGCCAGTAGCACCAGGGGGAAATTGAACACTGAAGCTTTCTTT CASSTRGKLNTEAFF
TRBD2 TRBJ2-1 TRBV7-6 14 few TGTGCCAGCAGACTGGGGACTAGTGGGAATGAGCAGTTCTTC CASRLGTSGNEQFF
NA TRBJ2-3 TRBV5-1 12 NA TGCGCCAGCAGCACTGACTTTCGCACGCAGTATTTT CASSTDFRTQYF
NA TRBJ1-5 TRBV19 14 NA TGTGCCAGTAGTATAGAGAGGGGGACGGGGCCCCAGCATTTT CASSIERGTGPQHF
TRBD2 TRBJ2-5 TRBV5-5 15 NA TGTGCCAGCAGCTCCGCGTGGAGCGGGAGGGAGACCCAGTACTTC CASSSAWSGRETQYF
TRBD1 TRBJ1-1 TRBV13 16 NA TGTGCCAGCAGCCCCCGACAGGGAACGGTTCACACTGAAGCTTTCTTT CASSPRQGTVHTEAFF
TRBD1 TRBJ2-7 TRBV28 13 NA TGTGCCAGCAGACGAGACAGGGCGTACGAGCAGTACTTC CASRRDRAYEQYF
NA TRBJ2-1 TRBV24-1 13 NA TGTGCCACCAGTGATTTGACTAGTAATGAGCAGTTCTTC CATSDLTSNEQFF
NA TRBJ1-4 TRBV5-1 18 few TGCGCCAGCAGCTTAGGCGGCAGTAGAACGGCAACTAATGAAAAACTGTTTTTT CASSLGGSRTATNEKLFF
NA TRBJ1-1 TRBV18 14 NA TGTGCCAGCTCCGCGGCGGGCCGTACAACTGAAGCTTTCTTT CASSAAGRTTEAFF
NA TRBJ1-1 TRBV18 16 NA TGTGCCAGCTCACCAATGGTGGGGGCAACAAACACTGAAGCTTTCTTT CASSPMVGATNTEAFF
NA TRBJ1-1 TRBV2 15 many TGTGCCAGCAAGGACAGTCCCTTGCAAAACACTGAAGCTTTCTTT CASKDSPLQNTEAFF
NA TRBJ1-1 TRBV5-4 15 NA TGTGCCAGCAATCCCCCAGGGGCAGGGAACACTGAAGCTTTCTTT CASNPPGAGNTEAFF
NA TRBJ1-1 TRBV6-5 13 NA TGTGCCAGCAGTTGGGACGTCGGAGGGGAAGCTTTCTTT CASSWDVGGEAFF
TRBD2 TRBJ2-7 TRBV19 14 NA TGTGCCAGTAGTATTCGGGAGGGCTCCTACGAGCAGTACTTC CASSIREGSYEQYF
NA TRBJ2-7 TRBV7-9 15 NA TGTGCCAGCAGCCCCGCGGAGGGCAAATCCTACGAGCAGTACTTC CASSPAEGKSYEQYF
TRBD1 TRBJ1-2 TRBV6-5 13 few TGTGCCAGCAGACTCGGAGGGGGCCGTGGCTACACCTTC CASRLGGGRGYTF